This TCR beta chain is drawn from a study of radiation and T cells in renal cell carcinoma (TCRdb year 2020). About the study as a whole: The samples were obtained from a clinical trial, where primary renal cell carcinomas were treated with 15 Gy stereotactic body radiation therapy and then removed by nephrectomy 4 weeks afterward. TCR beta sequencing covered approximately 50 samples in total, comprising approximately 25 tumors and around 27 peripheral blood samples. Across all 50 or so samples, under 5 million unique CDR3 nucleotide sequences, encoding 2,658,974 unique CDR3 amino acid sequences, were identified. On the study overall, not on this receptor specifically: Because pretreatment tumor biopsies were not available, the baseline intratumoral presence of clonotypes could not be determined. Effects of radiation dose or scheduling on the TCR repertoire could not be addressed with the single-armed trial design. In blood, the top tumor clonotypes increased between baseline and 2 weeks post-radiation and then shrank by 4 weeks, which suggests that tumor-resident clones expanded only transiently. Dynamics of the blood repertoire were not tracked past 4 weeks after treatment.

According to the study, the label for this sample's time point signals: blood 2 weeks post-SBRT. The treatment or condition label on this specimen signifies: 15 Gy SBRT to primary tumor, nephrectomy 4 weeks later. Serial peripheral blood from radiation-treated patients was sampled at baseline, 2 weeks and 4 weeks after SBRT to track tumor-enriched clonotypes. Every patient's renal cell carcinoma showed clear cell pathology. Genomic DNA for TCR sequencing was prepared using the QIAamp DNA Blood Mini Kit (Qiagen). Only samples passing all quality control checks were included in the analyses. Concerning this clone: It lacks a known antigen. The record has no base qualities; no much larger clone is one base away.

Following the manufacturer's recommendations, the immunoSEQ kit was used to generate TCR beta libraries from genomic DNA. To prepare the libraries, a first multiplex PCR with proprietary primers was run, followed by a second PCR that added unique barcodes, and a bead cleanup was done after each round. A positive control reaction and a negative control reaction, both provided in the kit, were run with every batch of samples. The final libraries underwent checking on an Agilent 4200 TapeStation D1000 ScreenTape, volumetric pooling, and quantification by qPCR. Sequencing was performed on an Illumina NextSeq500 with a MidOutput 150-cycle cartridge, and 156 Read1 and 15 Index1 cycles were run with kit custom primers. The pooled library was loaded at 0.75 to 1 pM with an approximately 20% PhiX control spike-in. Processing in the source paper ran as follows. Vendor-processed data were analyzed in R, with a clonotype defined as all T cells sharing the same CDR3 nucleotide sequence. For clone abundance analyses, frequencies were normalized to the 10,000 most abundant clones in each sample. Public T cell clones, which averaged fewer than five per sample, were excluded before analysis. Tumor-enriched clonotypes and baseline blood-enriched clonotypes were defined as those with an abundance difference of at least 32-fold between compartments. Clonotypes expanded or contracted between blood time points were identified with a beta-binomial differential abundance model. Tumor-blood repertoire similarity was measured with the Baroni-Urbani and Buser coefficient, and groups were compared using two-tailed Wilcoxon tests in R. TCRdb provides this immuneACCESS table in a form limited to in-frame rearrangements. Some clones are lacking; in checked studies, under half of them reflect an unresolved V gene, and why the rest are absent is not known. The V and J calls and clone size are taken from that table; D and trimming were inferred from the DNA. In all, the sample holds some 120,000 clones, and roughly four fifths of those were seen once. The ten top clones hold 1.5% to 2% of the sample.

There are 17 amino acids in the CDR3, from cysteine to phenylalanine inclusive. The read is trimmed to its CDR3 DNA, 51 bases read in frame from base 1. Based on the germline V gene, the CDR1 and CDR2 sequences are SGHVS and FNYEAQ. The junction shows trimming of 1 base on V and 0 bases on J, and the gene matches do not reach 7 bases of it. The sample was blood, taken from a patient whose treatment included radiotherapy and nephrectomy. Recombination connected TRBV7-6 to TRBJ2-5, with 8 bases in between that match TRBD2. The sequence came from an older woman with renal cell carcinoma. This receptor carries the CDR3 CASSLGSGSKNQETQYF. The DNA is TGTGCCAGCAGCTTAGGGAGCGGGAGTAAGAACCAAGAGACCCAGTACTTC.